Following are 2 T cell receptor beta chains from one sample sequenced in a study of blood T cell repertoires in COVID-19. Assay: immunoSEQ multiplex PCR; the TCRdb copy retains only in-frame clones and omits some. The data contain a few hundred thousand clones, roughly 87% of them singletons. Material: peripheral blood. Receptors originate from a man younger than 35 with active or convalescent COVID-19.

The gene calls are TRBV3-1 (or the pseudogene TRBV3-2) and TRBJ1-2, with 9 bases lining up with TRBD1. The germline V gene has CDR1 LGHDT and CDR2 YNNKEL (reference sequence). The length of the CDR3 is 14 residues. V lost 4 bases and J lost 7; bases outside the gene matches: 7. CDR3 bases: TGTGCCAGCAGCCCCCGGACAGGGGCCGGTGGCTACACCTTC. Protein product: CASSPRTGAGGYTF.

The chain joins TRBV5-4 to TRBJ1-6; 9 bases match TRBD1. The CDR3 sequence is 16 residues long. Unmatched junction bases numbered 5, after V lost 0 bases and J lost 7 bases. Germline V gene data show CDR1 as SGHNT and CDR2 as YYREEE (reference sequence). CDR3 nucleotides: TGTGCCAGCAGCTTGGCCGGACAGGGGACAAATTCACCCCTCCACTTT. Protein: CASSLAGQGTNSPLHF.